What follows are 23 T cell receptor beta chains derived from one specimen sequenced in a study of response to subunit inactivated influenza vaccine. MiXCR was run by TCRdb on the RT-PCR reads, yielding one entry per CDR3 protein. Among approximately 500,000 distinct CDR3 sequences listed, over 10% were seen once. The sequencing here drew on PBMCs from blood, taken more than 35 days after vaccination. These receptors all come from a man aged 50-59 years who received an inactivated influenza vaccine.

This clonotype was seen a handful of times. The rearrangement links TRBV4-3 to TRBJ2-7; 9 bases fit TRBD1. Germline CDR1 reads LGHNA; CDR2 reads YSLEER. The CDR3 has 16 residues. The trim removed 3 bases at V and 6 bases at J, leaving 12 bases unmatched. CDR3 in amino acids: CASSQQSQGATSEQYF. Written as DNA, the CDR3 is TGCGCCAGCAGCCAGCAATCACAGGGGGCAACCTCCGAGCAGTACTTC.

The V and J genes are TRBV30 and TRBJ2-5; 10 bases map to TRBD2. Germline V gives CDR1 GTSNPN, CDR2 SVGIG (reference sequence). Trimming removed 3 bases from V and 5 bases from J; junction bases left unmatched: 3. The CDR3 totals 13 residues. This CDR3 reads CAWSGLAAETQYF. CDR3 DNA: TGTGCCTGGAGCGGACTAGCGGCGGAGACCCAGTACTTC.

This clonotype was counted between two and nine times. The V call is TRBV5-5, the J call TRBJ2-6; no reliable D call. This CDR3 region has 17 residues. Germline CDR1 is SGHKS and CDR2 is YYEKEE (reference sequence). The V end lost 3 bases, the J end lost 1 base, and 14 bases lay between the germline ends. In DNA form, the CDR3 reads TGTGCCAGCAGCTCCGAAGACATAGGATCTGGGGCCAACGTCCTGACTTTC. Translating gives CASSSEDIGSGANVLTF.

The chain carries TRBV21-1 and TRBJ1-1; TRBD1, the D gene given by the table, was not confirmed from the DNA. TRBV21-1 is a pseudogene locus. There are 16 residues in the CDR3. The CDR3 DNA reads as TGTGCCAGCAGCAAGGGGACAGGGACGAAGAACACTGAAGCTTTCTTT. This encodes CASSKGTGTKNTEAFF.

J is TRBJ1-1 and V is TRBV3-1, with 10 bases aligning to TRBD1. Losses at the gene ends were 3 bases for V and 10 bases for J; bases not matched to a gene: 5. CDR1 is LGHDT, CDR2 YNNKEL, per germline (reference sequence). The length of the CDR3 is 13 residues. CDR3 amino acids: CASSQSRDRGAFF. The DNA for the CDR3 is TGTGCCAGCAGCCAGTCCAGGGACAGGGGAGCTTTCTTT.

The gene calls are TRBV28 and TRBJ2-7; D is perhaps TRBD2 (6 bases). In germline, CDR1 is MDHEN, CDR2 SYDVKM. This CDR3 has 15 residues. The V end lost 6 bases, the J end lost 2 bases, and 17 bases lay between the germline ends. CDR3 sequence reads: CASRPSGENPYEQYF. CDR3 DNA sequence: TGTGCCAGCAGACCCTCGGGGGAGAACCCCTACGAGCAGTACTTC. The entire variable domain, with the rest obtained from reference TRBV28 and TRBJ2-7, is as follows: DVKVTQSSRYLVKRTGEKVFLECVQDMDHENMFWYRQDPGLGLRLIYFSYDVKMKEKGDIPEGYSVSREKKERFSLILESASTNQTSMYLCASRPSGENPYEQYFGPGTRLTVT.

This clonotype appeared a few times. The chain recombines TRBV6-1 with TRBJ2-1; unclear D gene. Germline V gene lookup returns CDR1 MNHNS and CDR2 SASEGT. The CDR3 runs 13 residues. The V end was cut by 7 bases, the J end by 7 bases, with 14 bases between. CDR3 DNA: TGTGCCAGCACCCAAGGATTATGGAATGAGCAGTTCTTC. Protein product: CASTQGLWNEQFF.

For the CDR3, the DNA is TGTGCCAGCAGCCAATACAGGAACACCGGGGAGCTGTTTTTT. Its protein is CASSQYRNTGELFF. The chain carries TRBV4-2 and TRBJ2-2; D remains unclear. Germline V gene sequence: CDR1 LGHNA, CDR2 YNFKEQ. Trimming left V 2 bases short and J 1 base short, with 5 bases between. This CDR3 has 14 residues.

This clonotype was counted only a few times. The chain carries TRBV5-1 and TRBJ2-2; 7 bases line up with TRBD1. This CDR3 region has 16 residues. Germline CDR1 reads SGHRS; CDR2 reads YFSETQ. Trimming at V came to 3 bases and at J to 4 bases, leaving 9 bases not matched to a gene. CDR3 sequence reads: CASSSIQGRITGELFF. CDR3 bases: TGCGCCAGCAGCTCCATACAGGGGAGAATCACCGGGGAGCTGTTTTTT.

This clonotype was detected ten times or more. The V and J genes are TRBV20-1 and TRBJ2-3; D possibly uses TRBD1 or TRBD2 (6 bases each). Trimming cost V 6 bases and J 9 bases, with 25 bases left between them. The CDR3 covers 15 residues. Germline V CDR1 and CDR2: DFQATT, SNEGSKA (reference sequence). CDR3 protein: CSAQVGSGGSVTQYF. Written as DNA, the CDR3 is TGCAGTGCCCAGGTCGGGAGTGGGGGCTCGGTAACGCAGTATTTT.

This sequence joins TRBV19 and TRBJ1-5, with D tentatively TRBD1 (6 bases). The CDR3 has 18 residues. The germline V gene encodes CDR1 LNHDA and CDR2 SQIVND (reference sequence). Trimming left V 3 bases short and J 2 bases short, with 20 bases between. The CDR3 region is CASSIRTASRIRNQPQHF. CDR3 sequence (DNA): TGTGCCAGTAGTATCAGGACAGCGAGTAGGATCCGCAATCAGCCCCAGCATTTT. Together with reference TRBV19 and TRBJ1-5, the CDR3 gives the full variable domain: DGGITQSPKYLFRKEGQNVTLSCEQNLNHDAMYWYRQDPGQGLRLIYYSQIVNDFQKGDIAEGYSVSREKKESFPLTVTSAQKNPTAFYLCASSIRTASRIRNQPQHFGDGTRLSIL.

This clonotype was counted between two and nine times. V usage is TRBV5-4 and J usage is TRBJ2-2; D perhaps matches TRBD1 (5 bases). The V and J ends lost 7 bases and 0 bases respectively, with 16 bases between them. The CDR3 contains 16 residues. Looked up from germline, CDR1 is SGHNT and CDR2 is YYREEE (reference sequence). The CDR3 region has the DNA TGTGCCAGCTCAAACCCAGGGTACGCGAACACCGGGGAGCTGTTTTTT. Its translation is CASSNPGYANTGELFF.

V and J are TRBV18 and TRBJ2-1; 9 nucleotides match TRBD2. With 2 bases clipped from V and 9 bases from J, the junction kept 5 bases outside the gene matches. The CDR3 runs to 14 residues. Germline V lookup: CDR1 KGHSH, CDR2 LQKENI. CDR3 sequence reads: CASSPLAGDSEQFF. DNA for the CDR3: TGTGCCAGCTCACCATTAGCGGGAGATAGTGAGCAGTTCTTC.

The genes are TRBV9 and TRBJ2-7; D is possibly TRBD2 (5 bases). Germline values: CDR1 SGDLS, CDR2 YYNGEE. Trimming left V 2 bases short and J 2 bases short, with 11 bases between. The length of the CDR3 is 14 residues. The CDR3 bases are TGTGCCAGCAGCGTGGAGGCGTTCACCTACGAGCAGTACTTC. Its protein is CASSVEAFTYEQYF.

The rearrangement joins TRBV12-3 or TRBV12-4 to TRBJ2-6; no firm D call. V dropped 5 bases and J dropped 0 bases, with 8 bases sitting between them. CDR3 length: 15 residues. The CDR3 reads CASSGGISGANVLTF. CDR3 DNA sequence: TGTGCCAGCAGTGGTGGGATCTCTGGGGCCAACGTCCTGACTTTC.

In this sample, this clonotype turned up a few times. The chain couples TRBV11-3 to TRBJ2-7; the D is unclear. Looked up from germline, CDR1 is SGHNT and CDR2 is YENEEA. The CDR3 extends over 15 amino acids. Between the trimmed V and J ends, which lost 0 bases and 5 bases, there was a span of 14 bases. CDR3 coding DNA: TGTGCCAGCAGCTTAGATCTCTCCCTTGGGAACGAGCAGTACTTC. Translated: CASSLDLSLGNEQYF.

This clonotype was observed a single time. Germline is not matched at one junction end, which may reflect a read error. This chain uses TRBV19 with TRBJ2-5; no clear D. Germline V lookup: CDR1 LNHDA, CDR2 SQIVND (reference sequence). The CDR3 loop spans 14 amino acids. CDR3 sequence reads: CASSVDHAQETQYF. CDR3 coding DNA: TGTGCCAGTAGTGTAGACCATGCCCAAGAGACCCAGTACTTC.

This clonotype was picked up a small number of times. CDR3 coding DNA: TGTGCCACACAGACAGGGGGGACAGATACGCAGTATTTT. It codes for CATQTGGTDTQYF. The V and J genes are TRBV10-3 and TRBJ2-3; 9 bases are shared with TRBD1. Germline CDR1 is ENHRY and CDR2 is SYGVKD. This CDR3 is built from 13 residues. Germline trimming cut 10 bases from V and 3 bases from J; bases unmatched to any gene: 5.

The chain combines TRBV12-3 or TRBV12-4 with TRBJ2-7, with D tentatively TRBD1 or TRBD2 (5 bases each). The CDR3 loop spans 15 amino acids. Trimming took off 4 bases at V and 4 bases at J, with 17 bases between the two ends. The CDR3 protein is CASSWGTPPSYEQYF. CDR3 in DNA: TGTGCCAGCAGTTGGGGGACCCCACCTTCTTACGAGCAGTACTTC.

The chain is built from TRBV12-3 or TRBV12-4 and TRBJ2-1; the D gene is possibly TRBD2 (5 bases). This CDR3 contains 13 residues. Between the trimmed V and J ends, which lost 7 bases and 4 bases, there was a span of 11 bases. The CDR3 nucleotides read TGTGCCAGCACCCCCCGGACTTACAATGAGCAGTTCTTC. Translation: CASTPRTYNEQFF.

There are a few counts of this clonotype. CDR3 sequence: CASSRGGSTEAFF. In DNA form, the CDR3 reads TGCGCCAGCAGCAGGGGGGGCTCCACTGAAGCTTTCTTT. The rearrangement uses TRBV5-1 and TRBJ1-1, with a possible D match to TRBD1 (6 bases). CDR1 and CDR2 from the germline V gene are SGHRS and YFSETQ. The CDR3 has 13 residues. Trimming removed 4 bases from V and 4 bases from J, with 11 bases in between.

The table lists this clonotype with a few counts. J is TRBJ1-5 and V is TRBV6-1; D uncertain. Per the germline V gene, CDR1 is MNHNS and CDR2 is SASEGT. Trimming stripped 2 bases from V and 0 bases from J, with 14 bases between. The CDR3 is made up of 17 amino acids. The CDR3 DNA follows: TGTGCCAGCAGTGAATTGAGTGGGGATTATAGCAATCAGCCCCAGCATTTT. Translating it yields CASSELSGDYSNQPQHF.

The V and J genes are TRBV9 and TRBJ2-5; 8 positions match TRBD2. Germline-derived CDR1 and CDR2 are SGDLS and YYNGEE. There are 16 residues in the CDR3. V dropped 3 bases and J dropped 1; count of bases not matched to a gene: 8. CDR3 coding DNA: TGTGCCAGCAGCGCCGGGTCTAGCGGGCTCCAAGAGACCCAGTACTTC. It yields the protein CASSAGSSGLQETQYF. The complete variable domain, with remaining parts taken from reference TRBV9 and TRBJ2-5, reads DSGVTQTPKHLITATGQRVTLRCSPRSGDLSVYWYQQSLDQGLQFLIQYYNGEERAKGNILERFSAQQFPDLHSELNLSSLELGDSALYFCASSAGSSGLQETQYFGPGTRLLVL.